The 2 T cell receptor beta chains presented below share a single source sample, sequenced in a study of Graves' ophthalmopathy and Graves' hyperthyroidism. CDR3 regions of TCR beta were amplified from RNA transcripts. HTBI-primed RT-PCR formed the first round, and a multiplex PCR formed the second. TCRdb processed the multiplex PCR reads anew with MiXCR; each CDR3 protein has one entry. The profile shows about 14,000 distinct CDR3 sequences, about half of them singletons. Sequencing was done on a sample of peripheral blood. The receptors were sampled from a woman in her twenties or thirties with Graves' ophthalmopathy.

On this clonotype itself: A much bigger clone sits one base away, suggesting this may be a read error. V is TRBV24-1 and J is TRBJ2-1; TRBD2 matches 7 bases. Germline CDR1 reads KGHDR; CDR2 reads SFDVKD. The CDR3 extends over 14 amino acids. The CDR3 spells CATSDGGGVNEQLF. The CDR3 coding sequence is TGTGCCACCAGTGATGGGGGGGGAGTTAATGAGCAGCTCTTC.

This clonotype was counted between two and nine times. The chain joins TRBV29-1 to TRBJ2-1; D unclear. Germline V CDR1 and CDR2: SQVTM, ANQGSEA. The CDR3 is 11 residues long. V was cut by 5 bases and J by 7 bases, with 9 bases left in between. The CDR3 sequence: CSVLRMNEQFF. The DNA of the CDR3 is TGCAGCGTTCTGAGGATGAATGAGCAGTTCTTC.